These T cell receptor beta chains were read from a single sample in a study of tissue T cells after allogeneic stem cell transplantation. Produced via immunoSEQ multiplex PCR; TCRdb's table is partial and in-frame only. The sample lists about 5,100 clones; 60% to 75% were seen once. The input for sequencing was tissue from the colon, taken at autopsy. These receptors all stem from a female donor aged 60 or older with lung cancer. The CDR3 runs from the conserved cysteine through the conserved F or W. Each record gives: J gene, V gene, clone size, D gene, CDR3 DNA, CDR3 protein. A D gene is named only where the DNA matches it firmly. For some rows the clone size is stated as once, few or many, or as a class when expanded; others skip it.

TRBJ2-5 | TRBV2 | NA | TRBD1 | TGTGCCAGCATGGGGACAGGGGCTAATCAAGAGACCCAGTACTTC | CASMGTGANQETQYF
TRBJ2-7 | TRBV12-3/TRBV12-4 | NA | NA | TGTGCCAGCAGTTTACACAACTACGAGCAGTACTTC | CASSLHNYEQYF
TRBJ1-4 | TRBV7-2 | NA | NA | TGTGCCAGCAGCTTAGCAGGCAGGGGAGAAAAACTGTTTTTT | CASSLAGRGEKLFF
TRBJ2-6 | TRBV4-2 | NA | NA | TGTGCCAGCAGCCAACTTGCAGGGGAGGGCTCTGGGGCCAACGTCCTGACTTTC | CASSQLAGEGSGANVLTF
TRBJ1-1 | TRBV30 | NA | NA | TGTGCCAGCCACTTTGGGGGCTGGAACACTGAAGCTTTCTTT | CASHFGGWNTEAFF
TRBJ1-4 | TRBV7-2 | NA | NA | TGTGCCAGCAGCTTAAATAACGAAAAACTGTTTTTT | CASSLNNEKLFF
TRBJ2-7 | TRBV13 | NA | NA | TGTACCAGCAGCTCTGGAGCCTACGAGCAGTACTTC | CTSSSGAYEQYF
TRBJ1-2 | TRBV19 | NA | TRBD1 | TGTGCCAGTAGTACAGGGACAGCGAACCTCTATGGCTACACCTTC | CASSTGTANLYGYTF
TRBJ2-2 | TRBV5-1 | NA | TRBD2 | TGCGCCAGCAGCCGGACTAGCGGAACCGGGGAGCTGTTTTTT | CASSRTSGTGELFF
TRBJ1-5 | TRBV19 | NA | NA | TGTGCCAGTAGCCGTGGACAGAGAGATAGCAATCAGCCCCAGCATTTT | CASSRGQRDSNQPQHF
TRBJ1-2 | TRBV5-6 | NA | NA | TGTGCCAGCAGCTTGTTGGGCTCCAAAAGCTACACCTTC | CASSLLGSKSYTF
TRBJ2-1 | TRBV7-9 | NA | NA | TGTGCCAGCACGCACGCCGGGACACCCTACAATGAGCAGTTCTTC | CASTHAGTPYNEQFF
TRBJ2-3 | TRBV7-2 | NA | NA | TGTGCCAGCAGCCCGGACTACCTGAGCACAGATACGCAGTATTTT | CASSPDYLSTDTQYF
TRBJ2-1 | TRBV6-5 | NA | TRBD1 | TGTGCCACTTGGGGGGACAGGGCCAATGAGCAGTTCTTC | CATWGDRANEQFF
TRBJ2-2 | TRBV7-2 | NA | NA | TGTGCCAGCAGCTCCGATCGTGCGGTCACCGGGGAGCTGTTTTTT | CASSSDRAVTGELFF
TRBJ2-2 | TRBV15 | NA | NA | TGTGCCACCAGCAGAGGCGGGACCCAAAACACCGGGGAGCTGTTTTTT | CATSRGGTQNTGELFF
TRBJ1-1 | TRBV14 | NA | NA | TGTGCCAGCAGCCGGGAGACAGTTAGGTCTGAAGCTTTCTTT | CASSRETVRSEAFF
TRBJ2-7 | TRBV6-1 | NA | TRBD1 | TGTGCCAGCAGTGTAGAGCGGACAGGGTTGCGTACCTACGAGCAGTACTTC | CASSVERTGLRTYEQYF
TRBJ2-7 | TRBV5-5 | NA | NA | TGTGCCAGCAGCCCACTCCCCGCGTCCAATTCCTACGAGCAGTACTTC | CASSPLPASNSYEQYF
TRBJ1-3 | TRBV6-1 | few | NA | TGTGCCAGCAGTGAAGAGGGACTCTCTGGAAACACCATATATTTT | CASSEEGLSGNTIYF
TRBJ1-1 | TRBV12-3/TRBV12-4 | NA | NA | TGTGCCAGCAGCCCTGGGGCAACTGAAGCTTTCTTT | CASSPGATEAFF
TRBJ1-6 | TRBV27 | few | TRBD1 | TGTGCCAGCACCCCGGGACAGATGAATTCACCCCTCCACTTT | CASTPGQMNSPLHF
TRBJ2-5 | TRBV11-3 | NA | TRBD2 | TGTGCCAGCAGCTTAGGGACTAGCGGGACCCCCAGGGAGACCCAGTACTTC | CASSLGTSGTPRETQYF
TRBJ1-2 | TRBV5-8 | NA | NA | TGTGCCAGCAGCCCCCAGGATCGGTATGGCTACACCTTC | CASSPQDRYGYTF
TRBJ1-1 | TRBV29-1 | few | NA | TGCAGCGGGGGGGCAGCGAACACTGAAGCTTTCTTT | CSGGAANTEAFF
TRBJ2-1 | TRBV15 | NA | NA | TGTGCCACCAGCAGAGCAAGTGGGATAACGTCCAATGAGCAGTTCTTC | CATSRASGITSNEQFF
TRBJ1-2 | TRBV7-2 | NA | TRBD1 | TGTGCCAGCAGCTTAGTGACAGGGAAAGGTGGCTACACCTTC | CASSLVTGKGGYTF
TRBJ1-2 | TRBV7-3 | few | NA | TGTGCCAGCAGCTTAACTGGAGGGGTTCAAGGCTACACCTTC | CASSLTGGVQGYTF
TRBJ2-3 | TRBV18 | NA | NA | TGTGCCAGCTCACCACAGACACGGACAGATACGCAGTATTTT | CASSPQTRTDTQYF
TRBJ2-7 | TRBV7-2 | NA | NA | TGTGCCAGCAGCTTAGATTTAAAAGCTAACGAGCAGTACTTC | CASSLDLKANEQYF
TRBJ2-5 | TRBV2 | NA | NA | TGTGCCAGCTGGGGGACCGCTCTCCAAGAGACCCAGTACTTC | CASWGTALQETQYF
TRBJ1-1 | TRBV19 | NA | NA | TGTGCCAGTAGTATTTCTCGGACGGGGCAGGTGGCTTTCTTT | CASSISRTGQVAFF
TRBJ1-3 | TRBV3-1/TRBV3-2 | NA | NA | TGTGCCAGCAGTCCCGGCCGTCGGGGCTCTGGAAACACCATATATTTT | CASSPGRRGSGNTIYF
TRBJ1-3 | TRBV7-2 | NA | NA | TGTGCCAGCAGCCCCCGGGGGGGCTCTGGAAACACCATATATTTT | CASSPRGGSGNTIYF
TRBJ2-7 | TRBV6-5 | NA | NA | TGTGCCAGCAGTTACTCGTACCGATCCTACGAGCAGTACTTT | CASSYSYRSYEQYF
TRBJ2-1 | TRBV19 | NA | TRBD1 | TGTGCCAGTCTAAAAAGGGACAGCCGCAATGAGCAGTTCTTC | CASLKRDSRNEQFF
TRBJ1-2 | TRBV28 | NA | NA | TGTGCCAGCAGTTCCCAGGTCTATGGCTACACCTTC | CASSSQVYGYTF
TRBJ1-1 | TRBV10-1 | once | TRBD1 | TGCGCCAGCAGCGCGAGGGACAGGGCAGGCACTGAAGCTTTCTTT | CASSARDRAGTEAFF
TRBJ2-3 | TRBV5-8 | NA | TRBD1 | TGTGCCAGCAGCTACCACAGGGGGCTACGCACAGATACGCAGTATTTT | CASSYHRGLRTDTQYF
TRBJ2-5 | TRBV5-1 | NA | NA | TGCGCCAGCAGCTTCCAGCGGTCCCAAGAGACCCAGTACTTC | CASSFQRSQETQYF
TRBJ2-7 | TRBV13 | NA | TRBD2 | TGTGCCAGCAGCTTAGGTAGCGGGAGGGCCTCCTACGAGCAGTACTTC | CASSLGSGRASYEQYF
TRBJ2-1 | TRBV3-1/TRBV3-2 | NA | TRBD2 | TGTGCCAGCAGCCAAGCGGAGCGGGGGTACAATGAGCAGTTCTTC | CASSQAERGYNEQFF
TRBJ1-2 | TRBV19 | few | NA | TGTGCCAGTAGTATAAGGGGACGAAACTATGGCTACACCTTC | CASSIRGRNYGYTF
TRBJ1-2 | TRBV5-1 | NA | NA | TGCGCCAGCAGCGGGGGACGGCAGGCTAACTATGGCTACACCTTC | CASSGGRQANYGYTF
TRBJ2-1 | TRBV11-1 | NA | NA | TGTGCCAGCAGCCCCCCCCCTAGCAGCCCCTACAATGAGCAGTTCTTC | CASSPPPSSPYNEQFF
TRBJ2-3 | TRBV19 | few | TRBD2 | TGTGCCAGTAGCAAACTAGCGGGGGCAGATACGCAGTATTTT | CASSKLAGADTQYF
TRBJ2-1 | TRBV4-1 | NA | NA | TGCGCCAGCAGCCAAGAGGCCCCCAGGCAGGGTGAGCAGTTCTTC | CASSQEAPRQGEQFF
TRBJ2-5 | TRBV27 | NA | NA | TGTGCCAGCAGCCAATCCCCGGGGTTACAAGAGACCCAGTACTTC | CASSQSPGLQETQYF
TRBJ1-2 | TRBV6-5 | NA | TRBD1 | TGTGCCAGCAGTTACCAAGCAAACAGGGGATATGGCTACACCTTC | CASSYQANRGYGYTF